The 32 T cell receptor beta chains below were found in one sample sequenced in a study of PD-L1 blockade in urothelial cancer (dated 2017 in TCRdb). The time point label on this specimen signifies: peripheral blood 6 weeks after treatment start. The library was prepared using the immunoSEQ multiplex PCR assay. The table was pulled from immuneACCESS by TCRdb, which kept in-frame rearrangements only. Such tables lose some clones; where checked, under half of the loss comes from unresolved V genes, and the rest has no known cause. The sample includes about 91,000 clones, with 75% to 90% observed a single time. The ten most abundant clones make up 8.4% of the sample. The material was PBMCs, obtained around atezolizumab (anti-PD-L1) treatment. These receptors all come from a man in his sixties or seventies with urothelial cancer.

The gene calls are TRBV7-9 and TRBJ1-3; no clear D. The V and J ends lost 5 bases and 0 bases respectively, with 11 bases between them. CDR3 length equals 15 residues. Germline CDR1 is SEHNR and CDR2 is FQNEAQ (reference sequence). Here the CDR3 DNA reads TGTGCCAGCAGCCTTATCGTCCTCTCTGGAAACACCATATATTTT. It specifies CASSLIVLSGNTIYF. Using reference TRBV7-9 and TRBJ1-3 for the parts outside the CDR3, the full variable domain is DTGVSQNPRHKITKRGQNVTFRCDPISEHNRLYWYRQTLGQGPEFLTYFQNEAQLEKSRLLSDRFSAERPKGSFSTLEIQRTEQGDSAMYLCASSLIVLSGNTIYFGEGSWLTVV.

This clone was seen more than once but under ten times. This chain uses TRBV13 with TRBJ1-2; TRBD1 aligns across 8 bases. This CDR3 spans 16 amino acids. The J segment lost 0 bases and the V segment lost 5 bases, leaving 8 bases of the junction unmatched. Germline lookup yields CDR1 PRHDT and CDR2 FYEKMQ (reference sequence). The CDR3 region is CASSRRDRLSNYGYTF. Written as DNA, the CDR3 is TGTGCCAGCAGCCGCCGGGACAGGTTATCTAACTATGGCTACACCTTC.

The chain has TRBV5-4 and TRBJ1-4; D is uncertain. With 0 bases removed from V and 2 bases from J, the gap between germline ends came to 11 bases. Germline CDR1 is SGHNT and CDR2 is YYREEE (reference sequence). The CDR3 spans 16 residues. The CDR3 loop is CASSLGRTGTNEKLFF. CDR3 DNA: TGTGCCAGCAGCTTGGGTAGAACCGGGACTAATGAAAAACTGTTTTTT.

This sequence joins TRBV30 and TRBJ1-5; D is unresolved. This CDR3 has 13 residues. Per the germline V gene, CDR1 is GTSNPN and CDR2 is SVGIG (reference sequence). The germline V and J ends were trimmed by 2 bases and 4 bases, with 9 bases remaining between them. This CDR3 is CAWSRAGNQPQHF. As DNA, the CDR3 is TGTGCCTGGAGTCGGGCGGGGAATCAGCCCCAGCATTTT.

The rearrangement uses TRBV15 and TRBJ2-5; tentative D call: TRBD1 (6 bases). CDR3 size: 17 residues. V was clipped by 5 bases and J by 5 bases, with 24 bases between them. Looked up from germline, CDR1 is LNHNV and CDR2 is YYDKDF (reference sequence). The CDR3 loop is CATSWGRGPPKGETQYF. The DNA for the CDR3 is TGTGCCACCAGCTGGGGGCGCGGTCCCCCAAAGGGGGAGACCCAGTACTTC.

The chain has TRBV19 and TRBJ2-5, with 10 bases that match TRBD1. Germline CDR1 LNHDA, CDR2 SQIVND (reference sequence). After removal of 3 bases from V and 3 bases from J, the junction contained 10 bases not matched to a gene. The length of the CDR3 is 17 residues. The CDR3 loop reads CASSIVPGQGMEETQYF. The CDR3 region has the DNA TGTGCCAGTAGTATTGTCCCGGGACAGGGGATGGAAGAGACCCAGTACTTC.

This clone was seen a few times. CDR3 nucleotides: TGTGCCAGCAGTGACGCTTCCACAGGGTATTATGGCTACACCTTC. Translating gives CASSDASTGYYGYTF. The rearrangement joins TRBV6-1 to TRBJ1-2, with D possibly matching TRBD1 (6 bases). This CDR3 spans 15 amino acids. Germline V gene sequence: CDR1 MNHNS, CDR2 SASEGT. V dropped 3 bases and J dropped 5 bases, with 16 bases sitting between them.

This chain links TRBV11-3 with TRBJ2-3, with 10 bases aligning to TRBD2. V lost 1 base to trimming and J lost 0 bases; unmatched junction nucleotides: 13. The CDR3 runs to 20 residues. The germline V gene has CDR1 SGHNT and CDR2 YENEEA. The CDR3 DNA follows: TGTGCCAGCAGCTTAGCCTTCTATGGCCAGCGGGAGGGGAGCACAGATACGCAGTATTTT. Translating it yields CASSLAFYGQREGSTDTQYF.

V and J are TRBV19 and TRBJ2-3; D is possibly TRBD1 (6 bases). The CDR3 runs to 14 residues. CDR1 is LNHDA and CDR2 is SQIVND in the germline V gene (reference sequence). The V gene lost 5 bases and the J gene lost 4 bases, with 13 bases spanning the gap. CDR3 bases: TGTGCCAGTAGTCTCTTGACAGGTGCAGATACGCAGTATTTT. Protein sequence: CASSLLTGADTQYF.

The rearrangement joins TRBV11-2 to TRBJ1-4; D perhaps matches TRBD1 (5 bases). CDR1 is SGHAT, CDR2 FQNNGV, per germline. Trimming removed 4 bases from V and 6 bases from J, with 9 bases in between. The CDR3 is 13 amino acids. The CDR3 here is CASSSFRDEKLFF. Written as DNA, the CDR3 is TGTGCCAGCAGCTCTTTCAGGGATGAAAAACTGTTTTTT.

The J gene is TRBJ2-5, the V gene TRBV30; TRBD2 matches 8 bases. The germline CDR1 and CDR2 sequences are GTSNPN and SVGIG (reference sequence). CDR3 size: 15 residues. V lost 2 bases to trimming and J lost 1 base; unmatched junction nucleotides: 6. CDR3 loop: CAWSRPTSGQETQYF. CDR3 sequence (DNA): TGTGCCTGGAGTCGGCCAACTAGCGGCCAAGAGACCCAGTACTTC.

This clone was counted a single time. The chain has TRBV9 and TRBJ2-1, with 9 bases aligning to TRBD1. The CDR3 is 17 amino acids. V lost 4 bases, J lost 5 bases, and 13 bases stayed unmatched. In germline, CDR1 is SGDLS, CDR2 YYNGEE. The CDR3: CASSTSPRGTGNNEQFF. In DNA form, the CDR3 reads TGTGCCAGCAGCACGAGCCCCCGAGGGACAGGGAACAATGAGCAGTTCTTC.

The CDR3 sequence is CASSTLTGPYEQYF. Written as DNA, the CDR3 is TGTGCCAGCAGCACCCTAACAGGGCCCTACGAGCAGTACTTC. V is TRBV5-6 and J is TRBJ2-7, with D possibly matching TRBD1 (6 bases). Germline V gene sequence: CDR1 SGHDT, CDR2 YYEEEE. The CDR3 runs to 14 residues. The V and J ends lost 4 bases and 2 bases respectively, with 13 bases between them.

V gene TRBV6-5 combines with J gene TRBJ1-6; D may be TRBD1 (6 bases). Germline assignment: CDR1 MNHEY and CDR2 SVGAGI. The CDR3 length is 15 residues. V was clipped by 7 bases and J by 8 bases, with 18 bases between them. CDR3 amino acids: CASNAGGQRDSPLHF. CDR3 coding DNA: TGTGCCAGCAATGCCGGTGGACAGAGAGATTCACCCCTCCACTTT.

The rearrangement joins TRBV6-6 to TRBJ2-4; 7 nucleotides line up with TRBD1. Unmatched junction bases numbered 4, after V lost 2 bases and J lost 9 bases. This CDR3 contains 13 residues. Germline CDR1 MNHNY, CDR2 SVGAGI (reference sequence). The CDR3 DNA reads as TGTGCCAGCAGTTACCGCGACAGGGCCATTCAGTACTTC. Its protein is CASSYRDRAIQYF.

This chain connects TRBV19 to TRBJ1-1, with D perhaps TRBD1 (5 bases). The CDR3 totals 14 residues. V was cut by 10 bases and J by 2 bases, with 17 bases left in between. Germline V CDR1 and CDR2: LNHDA, SQIVND (reference sequence). The CDR3 protein is CATKVRDGNTEAFF. In nucleotides, the CDR3 is TGTGCCACCAAGGTGCGGGACGGAAACACTGAAGCTTTCTTT.

CDR3 nucleotides: TGTGCCAGCAGTTACTCAACTAGCGGGAGTAATGAGCAGTTCTTC. This sequence encodes CASSYSTSGSNEQFF. The rearrangement joins TRBV6-5 to TRBJ2-1, with 11 bases aligning to TRBD2. CDR1 is MNHEY, CDR2 SVGAGI, per germline. CDR3 length equals 15 residues. With 0 bases clipped from V and 7 bases from J, the junction kept 2 bases outside the gene matches.

V is TRBV11-3 and J is TRBJ2-3, with D uncertain. The CDR3 is made up of 13 amino acids. Between the trimmed V and J ends, which lost 1 base and 5 bases, there was a span of 7 bases. Germline V gene sequence: CDR1 SGHNT, CDR2 YENEEA. CDR3 bases: TGTGCCAGCAGCTTAGTAGTTGGAGATACGCAGTATTTT. It translates to CASSLVVGDTQYF.

J is TRBJ2-1 and V is TRBV10-3, with 7 positions matching TRBD2. Looked up from germline, CDR1 is ENHRY and CDR2 is SYGVKD. CDR3 size: 15 residues. The V gene end was trimmed by 0 bases and the J gene end by 7 bases; junction bases not matched to a gene: 6. The CDR3 here is CAISESGGGGNEQFF. In DNA form, the CDR3 reads TGTGCCATCAGTGAGTCGGGTGGGGGGGGTAATGAGCAGTTCTTC.

The chain links TRBV7-6 to TRBJ1-1; possible D gene TRBD1, 5 bases. This CDR3 region has 15 residues. CDR1 and CDR2 from the germline V gene are SGHVS and FNYEAQ. Trimming left V 0 bases short and J 0 bases short, with 8 bases between. CDR3 loop: CASSLAGDLNTEAFF. The CDR3 DNA sequence: TGTGCCAGCAGCTTAGCAGGGGATTTGAACACTGAAGCTTTCTTT.

CDR3 sequence: CASSYTPGGYGYTF. Here the CDR3 DNA reads TGTGCCAGCAGCTACACCCCCGGGGGGTATGGCTACACCTTC. The chain couples TRBV7-2 to TRBJ1-2, with D possibly TRBD1 on 5 matching bases. V lost 4 bases, J lost 5 bases, and 14 bases lay in between. The CDR3 contains 14 residues. Per germline, CDR1 SGHTA and CDR2 FQGNSA.

The rearrangement uses TRBV19 and TRBJ1-4; possible D gene TRBD1, 5 bases. Germline V CDR1 and CDR2: LNHDA, SQIVND (reference sequence). V lost 5 bases and J 5 bases, leaving 15 bases between the germline ends. The CDR3 totals 15 residues. CDR3 amino acids: CASSAGRPVNEKLFF. The CDR3 bases are TGTGCCAGTAGTGCGGGACGTCCAGTAAATGAAAAACTGTTTTTT.

This chain joins TRBV11-3 and TRBJ2-7, with TRBD1 identical over 8 bases. Per the germline V gene, CDR1 is SGHNT and CDR2 is YENEEA. This CDR3 is 15 amino acids long. J gave up 6 bases and V 0 bases, and 7 bases lay outside the gene matches. The CDR3: CASSLDLQGAGEQYF. CDR3 sequence (DNA): TGTGCCAGCAGCTTAGACCTCCAGGGGGCGGGCGAGCAGTACTTC.

The gene calls are TRBV7-3 and TRBJ2-1; the D gene is possibly TRBD2 (5 bases). The V gene lost 5 bases and the J gene lost 4 bases, with 15 bases spanning the gap. The CDR3 has 15 amino acids. Germline V CDR1 and CDR2: SGHTA, FQGTGA. CDR3 in DNA: TGTGCCAGCAGCCCCCGGGATCTTGGATACAATGAGCAGTTCTTC. Its protein is CASSPRDLGYNEQFF.

This clone was found a few times. The chain links TRBV7-2 to TRBJ2-3; tentative D call: TRBD2 (7 bases). This CDR3 contains 15 residues. Trimming left V 5 bases short and J 5 bases short, with 17 bases between. From germline, CDR1 is SGHTA and CDR2 FQGNSA. The CDR3 loop reads CASSRGAGGKDTQYF. The CDR3 nucleotides read TGTGCCAGCAGCCGGGGGGCAGGAGGTAAAGATACGCAGTATTTT. Based on the CDR3 plus reference TRBV7-2 and TRBJ2-3, the full variable domain is GAGVSQSPSNKVTEKGKDVELRCDPISGHTALYWYRQSLGQGLEFLIYFQGNSAPDKSGLPSDRFSAERTGGSVSTLTIQRTQQEDSAVYLCASSRGAGGKDTQYFGPGTRLTVL.

V and J are TRBV6-6 and TRBJ2-7, with D tentatively TRBD2 (5 bases). CDR3 length: 14 amino acids. Trimming cost V 7 bases and J 2 bases, with 15 bases left between them. Germline assignment: CDR1 MNHNY and CDR2 SVGAGI (reference sequence). DNA for the CDR3: TGTGCCAGCACCCCGTTTAGCGTCCCCTACGAGCAGTACTTC. Its protein product is CASTPFSVPYEQYF.

This clone has only a few counts. The rearrangement links TRBV19 to TRBJ2-7, with D possibly TRBD2 on 5 matching bases. Germline loops: CDR1 LNHDA, CDR2 SQIVND (reference sequence). The CDR3 consists of 14 residues. The V gene lost 5 bases and the J gene lost 2 bases, with 13 bases spanning the gap. CDR3 nucleotides: TGTGCCAGTAGTCTTGCCGGGATTACCTACGAGCAGTACTTC. Amino acids: CASSLAGITYEQYF.

This chain links TRBV7-2 with TRBJ2-7, with D perhaps matching TRBD1 (5 bases). The CDR3 has 13 residues. Germline V CDR1 and CDR2: SGHTA, FQGNSA. Deletions cut 6 bases from V and 6 bases from J, with 15 bases between. The CDR3 region has the DNA TGTGCCAGCAGATGGTCGCAGGGCTCCGAGCAGTACTTC. This gives the protein CASRWSQGSEQYF.

V usage is TRBV2 and J usage is TRBJ2-5, with D perhaps matching TRBD2 (5 bases). The CDR3 totals 13 residues. Germline CDR1 is SNHLY and CDR2 is FYNNEI. With 6 bases removed from V and 5 bases from J, the gap between germline ends came to 13 bases. The CDR3 region has the DNA TGTGCCAGCAGCCAACTAGTTAGGGAGACCCAGTACTTC. Its translation is CASSQLVRETQYF.

This sequence joins TRBV5-4 and TRBJ2-3; tentatively, D is TRBD2 (6 bases). The germline gives CDR1 SGHNT, CDR2 YYREEE (reference sequence). Trimming cost V 4 bases and J 1 base, with 13 bases left between them. CDR3 size: 15 residues. The CDR3 sequence: CASSQDYEGTDTQYF. CDR3 sequence (DNA): TGTGCCAGCAGCCAGGACTACGAGGGCACAGATACGCAGTATTTT.

The chain carries TRBV25-1 and TRBJ2-5, with 7 bases lining up with TRBD1. This CDR3 has 14 amino acids. J lost 2 bases, V lost 4 bases, and 4 bases had no gene match. Germline V lookup: CDR1 MGHDK, CDR2 SYGVNS. Written as DNA, the CDR3 is TGTGCCAGCAGTGTTACAGGGGTGCAAGAGACCCAGTACTTC. Protein: CASSVTGVQETQYF.

This clone was observed once. DNA for the CDR3: TGTGCCAGCAGCCGGGACAGGGGGCTCAACTATGGCTACACCTTC. Translating gives CASSRDRGLNYGYTF. V is TRBV11-2 and J is TRBJ1-2, with 12 nucleotides matching TRBD1. The CDR3 extends over 15 amino acids. Losses at the gene ends were 5 bases for V and 2 bases for J; bases not matched to a gene: 3. Germline CDR1 and CDR2: SGHAT and FQNNGV.